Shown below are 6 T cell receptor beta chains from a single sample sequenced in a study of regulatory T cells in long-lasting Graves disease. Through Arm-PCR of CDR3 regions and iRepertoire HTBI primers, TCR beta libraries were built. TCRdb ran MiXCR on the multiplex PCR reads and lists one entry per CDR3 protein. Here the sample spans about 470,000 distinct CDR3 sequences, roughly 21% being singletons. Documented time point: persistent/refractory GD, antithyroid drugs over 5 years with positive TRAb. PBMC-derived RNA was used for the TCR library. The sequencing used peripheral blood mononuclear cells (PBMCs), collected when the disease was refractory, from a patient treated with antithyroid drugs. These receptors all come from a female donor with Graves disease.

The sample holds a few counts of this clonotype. CDR3 DNA sequence: TGTGCCAGCAGCCCCCGGGGGGGGTTGGAGACCCAGTACTTC. Residues: CASSPRGGLETQYF. This chain uses TRBV7-9 with TRBJ2-5; 8 bases match TRBD2. The CDR3 totals 14 residues. The V gene end was trimmed by 5 bases and the J gene end by 5 bases; junction bases not matched to a gene: 7. Germline CDR1 SEHNR, CDR2 FQNEAQ (reference sequence). Supplemented by reference TRBV7-9 and TRBJ2-5, the full variable domain reads DTGVSQNPRHKITKRGQNVTFRCDPISEHNRLYWYRQTLGQGPEFLTYFQNEAQLEKSRLLSDRFSAERPKGSFSTLEIQRTEQGDSAMYLCASSPRGGLETQYFGPGTRLLVL.

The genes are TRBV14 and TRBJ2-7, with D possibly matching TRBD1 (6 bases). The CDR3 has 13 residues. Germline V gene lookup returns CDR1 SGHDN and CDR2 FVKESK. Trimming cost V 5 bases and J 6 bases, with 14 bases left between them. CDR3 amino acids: CASSRQEDTEQYF. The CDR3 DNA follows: TGTGCCAGCAGCAGACAGGAAGACACCGAGCAGTACTTC.

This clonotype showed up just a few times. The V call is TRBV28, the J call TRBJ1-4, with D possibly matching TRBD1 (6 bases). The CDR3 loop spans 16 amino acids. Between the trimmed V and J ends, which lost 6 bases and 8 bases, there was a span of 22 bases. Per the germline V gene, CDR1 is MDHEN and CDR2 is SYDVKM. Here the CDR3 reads CASSSLGAGAGEKLFF. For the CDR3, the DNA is TGTGCCAGCAGCTCCCTGGGGGCGGGGGCAGGGGAAAAACTGTTTTTT.

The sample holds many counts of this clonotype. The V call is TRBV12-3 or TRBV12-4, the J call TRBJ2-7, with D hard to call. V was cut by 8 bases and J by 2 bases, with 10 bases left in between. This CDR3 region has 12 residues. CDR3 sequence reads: CASREIPYEQYF. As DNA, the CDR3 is TGTGCCAGCCGTGAGATTCCCTACGAGCAGTACTTC.

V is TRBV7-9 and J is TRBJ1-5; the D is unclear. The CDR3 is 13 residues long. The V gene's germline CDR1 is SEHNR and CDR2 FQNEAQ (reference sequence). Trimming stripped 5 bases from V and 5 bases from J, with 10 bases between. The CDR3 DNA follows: TGTGCCAGCAGCCCTACCCTGGATCAGCCCCAGCATTTT. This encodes CASSPTLDQPQHF.

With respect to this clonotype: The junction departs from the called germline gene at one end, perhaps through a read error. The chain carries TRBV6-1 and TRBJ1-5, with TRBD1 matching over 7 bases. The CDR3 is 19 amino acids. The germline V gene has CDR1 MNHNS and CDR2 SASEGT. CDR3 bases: TGTGCCATCAGTGAGACCAGGGTGGGACAGAGATATAGCAATCAGCCCCAGCATTTT. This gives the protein CAISETRVGQRYSNQPQHF.